The TCR beta chain under discussion was sequenced for a study of control samples from healthy donors and cancer patients. The germline V gene has CDR1 LGHDT and CDR2 YNNKEL (reference sequence). The CDR3 is made up of 16 amino acids. V lost 3 bases and J lost 0, with 12 bases in between. Sequenced by immunoSEQ multiplex PCR; TCRdb stores in-frame clones only, minus some. The sample includes about 110,000 clones, just under 85% of them seen just once. This clonotype was obtained from a young man in good health. The source material was blood. This rearrangement joins TRBV3-1 (or the pseudogene TRBV3-2) to TRBJ1-3; perhaps TRBD1 as D (5 bases). CDR3 DNA: TGTGCCAGCAGCCATGGTCCCCAGGGCTCTGGAAACACCATATATTTT. It codes for CASSHGPQGSGNTIYF.